A selection of T cell receptor beta chains follows, all from one sample in a study of vaccination and CD4 T cells after COVID-19. These receptors have no identified antigens. TCRdb re-derived calls from the PCR reads in MiXCR, one entry per CDR3 protein. The sample has some 11,000 distinct CDR3 sequences; less than 55% are singletons. Sequences were obtained from cultured CD4+ T cells from blood. These receptors all stem from a human donor with COVID-19. Both conserved end residues are part of each CDR3. The order of the fields is CDR3 DNA, CDR3 protein, V gene, D gene, clone size, J gene. The D gene is left open where the match is weak. The size of a clone is reported for some rows only, either as once, few or many, or as a class for expanded clones.

CDR3nt: TGCAGTGCTTCAGCAGCCGGAAGTGGTAATTCACCCCTCCACTTT
CDR3aa: CSASAAGSGNSPLHF
v_gene: TRBV20-1
d_gene: .
abundance: .
j_gene: TRBJ1-6

CDR3nt: TGTGCCAGCAGAGTAAGCTCCTATAATTCACCCCTCCACTTT
CDR3aa: CASRVSSYNSPLHF
v_gene: TRBV6-1
d_gene: .
abundance: few
j_gene: TRBJ1-6

CDR3nt: TGTGCCAGCAGTTACTCGTCCAACCGGGACCCTAATTCACCCCTCCACTTT
CDR3aa: CASSYSSNRDPNSPLHF
v_gene: TRBV6-2/TRBV6-3
d_gene: .
abundance: .
j_gene: TRBJ1-6

CDR3nt: TGTGCCTGGAGCACAGCGCGGGGCGTTAACTATGGCTACACCTTC
CDR3aa: CAWSTARGVNYGYTF
v_gene: TRBV30
d_gene: .
abundance: .
j_gene: TRBJ1-2

CDR3nt: TGCAGTGCTAGTCTAGCGGGCCCTACCTACGAGCAGTACTTC
CDR3aa: CSASLAGPTYEQYF
v_gene: TRBV20-1
d_gene: TRBD2
abundance: .
j_gene: TRBJ2-7

CDR3nt: TGTGCCAGCGTCGTAGGTCATGATCAGCCCCAGCATTTT
CDR3aa: CASVVGHDQPQHF
v_gene: TRBV6-1
d_gene: .
abundance: .
j_gene: TRBJ1-5

CDR3nt: TGCAGTGCTAGAGAGGGGACCCAGGCTCGCGGGTATTTT
CDR3aa: CSAREGTQARGYF
v_gene: TRBV20-1
d_gene: .
abundance: .
j_gene: TRBJ2-3

CDR3nt: TGTGCCAGCAGTGTAGGTCCGAACACCGGGGAGCTGTTTTTT
CDR3aa: CASSVGPNTGELFF
v_gene: TRBV2
d_gene: .
abundance: few
j_gene: TRBJ2-2

CDR3nt: TGCGCCAGCAGCTTGAAACTAGCGGACACAGATACGCAGTATTTT
CDR3aa: CASSLKLADTDTQYF
v_gene: TRBV5-1
d_gene: TRBD2
abundance: .
j_gene: TRBJ2-3

CDR3nt: TGTGCCAGCAGCCGAGACAGTTATCAGCCCCAGCATTTT
CDR3aa: CASSRDSYQPQHF
v_gene: TRBV5-5
d_gene: .
abundance: .
j_gene: TRBJ1-5

CDR3nt: TGTGCCAGCAGCGTGGCAGGGGTTGATAACACTGAAGCTTTCTTT
CDR3aa: CASSVAGVDNTEAFF
v_gene: TRBV9
d_gene: .
abundance: once
j_gene: TRBJ1-1

CDR3nt: TGTGCCAGCAGTTCGGGACAGGGTGTTTCTAGCACAGATACGCAGTATTTT
CDR3aa: CASSSGQGVSSTDTQYF
v_gene: TRBV6-5
d_gene: TRBD1
abundance: few
j_gene: TRBJ2-3

CDR3nt: TGTGCCAGTAGGGCTCGCAGGGGCCCTAATCAGCCCCAGCATTTT
CDR3aa: CASRARRGPNQPQHF
v_gene: TRBV19
d_gene: .
abundance: few
j_gene: TRBJ1-5

CDR3nt: TGTGCCACGACTAGCGGGGGGGCCCCTGAGCAGTTCTTC
CDR3aa: CATTSGGAPEQFF
v_gene: TRBV10-3
d_gene: TRBD2
abundance: few
j_gene: TRBJ2-1

CDR3nt: TGTGCCAGCAGGACTCCGGGGACCAGAAACATTCAGTACTTC
CDR3aa: CASRTPGTRNIQYF
v_gene: TRBV6-2/TRBV6-3
d_gene: .
abundance: .
j_gene: TRBJ2-4

CDR3nt: TGTGCCAGCAGCCCGGCGGGGGCGGGGACCGGGGAGCTGTTTTTT
CDR3aa: CASSPAGAGTGELFF
v_gene: TRBV7-2
d_gene: .
abundance: .
j_gene: TRBJ2-2

CDR3nt: TGTGCCAGCAGTACGGGAATATACTACGAGCAGTACTTC
CDR3aa: CASSTGIYYEQYF
v_gene: TRBV6-1
d_gene: .
abundance: once
j_gene: TRBJ2-7

CDR3nt: TGCAGCTCAGCGCCTAGGCGAAACAATGAGCAGTTCTTC
CDR3aa: CSSAPRRNNEQFF
v_gene: TRBV20-1
d_gene: .
abundance: .
j_gene: TRBJ2-1

CDR3nt: TGTGCCAGCAGTGTCCTTACAGGGGGCCGTTCACCCCTCCACTTT
CDR3aa: CASSVLTGGRSPLHF
v_gene: TRBV6-1
d_gene: TRBD1
abundance: once
j_gene: TRBJ1-6

CDR3nt: TGTGCCAGCAGCCCAACACTAGCGGTCCAAGAGACCCAGTACTTC
CDR3aa: CASSPTLAVQETQYF
v_gene: TRBV7-3
d_gene: TRBD2
abundance: .
j_gene: TRBJ2-5

CDR3nt: TGTGCCACCAGGGCGGGGGTCAGGAACCGAATACAAGAGACCCAGTACTTC
CDR3aa: CATRAGVRNRIQETQYF
v_gene: TRBV15
d_gene: TRBD2
abundance: .
j_gene: TRBJ2-5

CDR3nt: TGTGCCAGCAGCTTAGAGGCGACCTTGGCGGAGACCCAGTACTTC
CDR3aa: CASSLEATLAETQYF
v_gene: TRBV7-2
d_gene: .
abundance: few
j_gene: TRBJ2-5

CDR3nt: TGTGCCAGCAGCTTGGAAAGGGGGCAAGAGACCCAGTACTTC
CDR3aa: CASSLERGQETQYF
v_gene: TRBV5-4
d_gene: .
abundance: medium-sized
j_gene: TRBJ2-5

CDR3nt: TGTGCCAGCAGTAGCAGGGGGAGCAGCTTAATAGAGACCCAGTACTTC
CDR3aa: CASSSRGSSLIETQYF
v_gene: TRBV28
d_gene: TRBD1
abundance: .
j_gene: TRBJ2-5

CDR3nt: TGTGCCACCAGTGATGGGGGATTGGATACGCAGTATTTT
CDR3aa: CATSDGGLDTQYF
v_gene: TRBV24-1
d_gene: .
abundance: .
j_gene: TRBJ2-3

CDR3nt: TGTGCCAGCAGCTTGGGGGGGACAGGAAGCGGAAGACACACTGAAGCTTTCTTT
CDR3aa: CASSLGGTGSGRHTEAFF
v_gene: TRBV5-4
d_gene: TRBD1
abundance: .
j_gene: TRBJ1-1

CDR3nt: TGTGCCAGTTCCGGCTTACCTCCAACTAATGAAAAACTGTTTTTT
CDR3aa: CASSGLPPTNEKLFF
v_gene: TRBV19
d_gene: .
abundance: .
j_gene: TRBJ1-4

CDR3nt: TGTGCCAGCAGCTTGGGTGGAGGGTTTAGCTACGAGCAGTACTTC
CDR3aa: CASSLGGGFSYEQYF
v_gene: TRBV5-4
d_gene: .
abundance: .
j_gene: TRBJ2-7

CDR3nt: TGTGCCAGCAGCTGGAGGGGAAACACTGAAGCTTTCTTT
CDR3aa: CASSWRGNTEAFF
v_gene: TRBV5-8
d_gene: .
abundance: .
j_gene: TRBJ1-1

CDR3nt: TGTGCCAGCAGTTACTCGAGCAACAGGGGGGTCTATGGCTACACCTTC
CDR3aa: CASSYSSNRGVYGYTF
v_gene: TRBV6-5
d_gene: TRBD1
abundance: few
j_gene: TRBJ1-2

CDR3nt: TGTGCCAGCACCCTTGGTACCGGGGAGCTGTTTTTT
CDR3aa: CASTLGTGELFF
v_gene: TRBV7-9
d_gene: .
abundance: .
j_gene: TRBJ2-2

CDR3nt: TGCAGTGCTAGGTCCCTTTCGGGGGGGCCTGCCCTCTCCTACAATGAGCAGTTCTTC
CDR3aa: CSARSLSGGPALSYNEQFF
v_gene: TRBV20-1
d_gene: TRBD2
abundance: .
j_gene: TRBJ2-1

CDR3nt: TGTGCCAGCAGTGAAGAAGGGGTGGGTGAAAAACTGTTTTTT
CDR3aa: CASSEEGVGEKLFF
v_gene: TRBV2
d_gene: .
abundance: .
j_gene: TRBJ1-4

CDR3nt: TGTGCCAGCAGGTTACTAGCGGGGGGCACAGATACGCAGTATTTT
CDR3aa: CASRLLAGGTDTQYF
v_gene: TRBV6-2/TRBV6-3
d_gene: TRBD2
abundance: .
j_gene: TRBJ2-3

CDR3nt: TGTGCCACCAGCAGAGAGGGGGGCATGGCAGATACGCAGTATTTT
CDR3aa: CATSREGGMADTQYF
v_gene: TRBV15
d_gene: .
abundance: .
j_gene: TRBJ2-3

CDR3nt: TGTGCCAGCAGCTTAGCAGGCGGGGTCCCCACTGAAGCTTTCTTT
CDR3aa: CASSLAGGVPTEAFF
v_gene: TRBV7-6
d_gene: .
abundance: .
j_gene: TRBJ1-1

CDR3nt: TGCAGTGCCCGCCAGGGGGTTTTGCAGTTCTTC
CDR3aa: CSARQGVLQFF
v_gene: TRBV20-1
d_gene: TRBD1
abundance: .
j_gene: TRBJ2-1

CDR3nt: TGCAGCGTTGAACGGGTGGGGGCTGAGACCCAGTACTTC
CDR3aa: CSVERVGAETQYF
v_gene: TRBV29-1
d_gene: .
abundance: .
j_gene: TRBJ2-5

CDR3nt: TGTGCCAGCAGTTACTCTGGGACTAGCGGGGTACCCAAAAACATTCAGTACTTC
CDR3aa: CASSYSGTSGVPKNIQYF
v_gene: TRBV6-2/TRBV6-3
d_gene: TRBD2
abundance: .
j_gene: TRBJ2-4

CDR3nt: TGTGCCAGCAGTACAGTAATTCAAGAGACCCAGTACTTC
CDR3aa: CASSTVIQETQYF
v_gene: TRBV2
d_gene: .
abundance: .
j_gene: TRBJ2-5

CDR3nt: TGTGCCAGCAGCTCCACAGGGGGCGCTGACTATGGCTACACCTTC
CDR3aa: CASSSTGGADYGYTF
v_gene: TRBV5-6
d_gene: TRBD1
abundance: .
j_gene: TRBJ1-2

CDR3nt: TGTGCCAGCGACCCAGGGGGCGCGAGTACCTACGAGCAGTACTTC
CDR3aa: CASDPGGASTYEQYF
v_gene: TRBV6-1
d_gene: TRBD1
abundance: few
j_gene: TRBJ2-7

CDR3nt: TGTGCCAGCAGCCTCGGCGGCGTTTTCGAGGATGGCTACACCTTC
CDR3aa: CASSLGGVFEDGYTF
v_gene: TRBV28
d_gene: .
abundance: medium-sized
j_gene: TRBJ1-2

CDR3nt: TGCAGTGCTCGAACGCCTCACAGGGGGCTTAACTATGGCTACACCTTC
CDR3aa: CSARTPHRGLNYGYTF
v_gene: TRBV20-1
d_gene: TRBD1
abundance: few
j_gene: TRBJ1-2

CDR3nt: TGTGCCAGCTCAGACAGGGGGCGGAACTATGGCTACACCTTC
CDR3aa: CASSDRGRNYGYTF
v_gene: TRBV2
d_gene: TRBD1
abundance: .
j_gene: TRBJ1-2

CDR3nt: TGTGCCAGCAGTGAAGGGACAGTAGGTGCAGATACGCAGTATTTT
CDR3aa: CASSEGTVGADTQYF
v_gene: TRBV6-1
d_gene: .
abundance: .
j_gene: TRBJ2-3

CDR3nt: TGTGCCAGCAGTCTACAACAGGGGGCTGGTTCACCCCTCCACTTT
CDR3aa: CASSLQQGAGSPLHF
v_gene: TRBV12-3/TRBV12-4
d_gene: TRBD1
abundance: .
j_gene: TRBJ1-6

CDR3nt: TGCAGTGCTAAGTTAGGACTGGATACGCAGTATTTT
CDR3aa: CSAKLGLDTQYF
v_gene: TRBV20-1
d_gene: .
abundance: .
j_gene: TRBJ2-3

CDR3nt: TGCAGTGCTAGAGATCCGCCTAGCGGGACGACCTACGAGCAGTACTTC
CDR3aa: CSARDPPSGTTYEQYF
v_gene: TRBV20-1
d_gene: TRBD2
abundance: .
j_gene: TRBJ2-7

CDR3nt: TGTGCCAGCAGTGAGTACTACCGCCGGGAGACCCAGTACTTC
CDR3aa: CASSEYYRRETQYF
v_gene: TRBV6-1
d_gene: .
abundance: .
j_gene: TRBJ2-5

CDR3nt: TGCAGTGCTAGGGGGACGGGGGGACAATACGAGCAGTACTTC
CDR3aa: CSARGTGGQYEQYF
v_gene: TRBV20-1
d_gene: .
abundance: .
j_gene: TRBJ2-7

CDR3nt: TGTGCCACCAGTGAGCCCGGGACCTACGAGCAGTACTTC
CDR3aa: CATSEPGTYEQYF
v_gene: TRBV24-1
d_gene: .
abundance: .
j_gene: TRBJ2-7

CDR3nt: TGTGCCAGCAGTCCACGAGGGCTGGAGCAGTACTTC
CDR3aa: CASSPRGLEQYF
v_gene: TRBV28
d_gene: .
abundance: .
j_gene: TRBJ2-7

CDR3nt: TGTGCCAGCAGTTTGGGCACAGGGGGTCAAGAGACCCAGTACTTC
CDR3aa: CASSLGTGGQETQYF
v_gene: TRBV28
d_gene: TRBD1
abundance: .
j_gene: TRBJ2-5

CDR3nt: TGTGCCACCTCCGCCGACAGGGGAGGGCAGCCCCAGCATTTT
CDR3aa: CATSADRGGQPQHF
v_gene: TRBV6-1
d_gene: TRBD1
abundance: .
j_gene: TRBJ1-5